A few counts support the clone carrying this T cell receptor beta chain. A minimum of 6.5 million PBMCs was isolated per sample. Primers used in a second PCR of roughly 6 to 11 cycles were a sample-barcoded 5' primer and a J-beta primer mix. Via MiXCR, TCRdb re-called the 5' RACE reads, giving one row per CDR3 protein. This sample has approximately 1.5 million distinct CDR3 sequences; 30% to 40% occur once, and the top ten carry 11%. These data are taken from a study of blood T cells in healthy people across ages. Material for sequencing was blood. The source of this sequence is a woman aged 25 to 45 in good health.

The CDR3 reads CASSQEGQGTNYGGYTF. As DNA, the CDR3 is TGTGCCAGCAGCCAAGAAGGACAGGGCACCAACTATGGCGGCTACACCTTC. This sequence joins TRBV4-2 and TRBJ1-2; 8 bases align to TRBD1. The V gene's germline CDR1 is LGHNA and CDR2 YNFKEQ. Trimming cost V 0 bases and J 8 bases; bases outside gene matches: 14. The CDR3 has 17 amino acids.